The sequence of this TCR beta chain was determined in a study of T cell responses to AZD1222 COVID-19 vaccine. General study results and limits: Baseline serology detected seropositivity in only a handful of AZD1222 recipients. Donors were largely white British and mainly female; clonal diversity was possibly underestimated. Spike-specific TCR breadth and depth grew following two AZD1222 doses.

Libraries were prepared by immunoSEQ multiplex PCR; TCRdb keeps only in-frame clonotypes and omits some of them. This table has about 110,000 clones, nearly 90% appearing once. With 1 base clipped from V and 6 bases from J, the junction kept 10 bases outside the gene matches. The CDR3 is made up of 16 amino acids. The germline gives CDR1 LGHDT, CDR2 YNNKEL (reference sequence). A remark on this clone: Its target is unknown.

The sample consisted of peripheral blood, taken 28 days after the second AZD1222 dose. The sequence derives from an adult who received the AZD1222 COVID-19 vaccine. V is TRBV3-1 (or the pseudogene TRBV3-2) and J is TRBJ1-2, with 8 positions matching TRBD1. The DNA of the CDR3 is TGTGCCAGCAGCCAAGGGGACAGGCCACCTAGGGATGGCTACACCTTC. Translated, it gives CASSQGDRPPRDGYTF.